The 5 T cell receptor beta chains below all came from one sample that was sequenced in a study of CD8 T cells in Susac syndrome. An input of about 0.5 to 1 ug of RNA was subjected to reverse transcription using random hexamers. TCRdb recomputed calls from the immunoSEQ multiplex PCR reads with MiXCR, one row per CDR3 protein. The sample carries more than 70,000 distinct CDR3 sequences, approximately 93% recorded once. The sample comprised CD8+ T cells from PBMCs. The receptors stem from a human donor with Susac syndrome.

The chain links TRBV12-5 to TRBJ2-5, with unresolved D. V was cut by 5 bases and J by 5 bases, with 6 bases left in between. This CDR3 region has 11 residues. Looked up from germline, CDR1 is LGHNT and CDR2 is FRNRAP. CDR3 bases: TGTGCTAGTGGTATCAGGGAGACCCAGTACTTC. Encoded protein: CASGIRETQYF.

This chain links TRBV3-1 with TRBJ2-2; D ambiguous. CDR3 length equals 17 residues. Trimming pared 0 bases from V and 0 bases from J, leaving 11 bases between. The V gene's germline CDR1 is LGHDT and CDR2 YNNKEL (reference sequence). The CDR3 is CASSQDQRLANTGELFF. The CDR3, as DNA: TGTGCCAGCAGCCAAGATCAGAGACTGGCGAACACCGGGGAGCTGTTTTTT.

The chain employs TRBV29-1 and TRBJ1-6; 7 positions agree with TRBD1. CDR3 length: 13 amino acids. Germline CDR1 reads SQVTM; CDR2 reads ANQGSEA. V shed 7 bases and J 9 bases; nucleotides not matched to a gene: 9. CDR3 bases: TGCAGCGCCACCACAGGGGTGTCTTCACCCCTCCACTTT. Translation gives CSATTGVSSPLHF.

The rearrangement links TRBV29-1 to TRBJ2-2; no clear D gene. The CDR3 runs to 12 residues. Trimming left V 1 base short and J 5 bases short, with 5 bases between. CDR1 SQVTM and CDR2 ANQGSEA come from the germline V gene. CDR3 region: CSVEVRTGELFF. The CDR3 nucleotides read TGCAGCGTTGAAGTACGGACCGGGGAGCTGTTTTTT.

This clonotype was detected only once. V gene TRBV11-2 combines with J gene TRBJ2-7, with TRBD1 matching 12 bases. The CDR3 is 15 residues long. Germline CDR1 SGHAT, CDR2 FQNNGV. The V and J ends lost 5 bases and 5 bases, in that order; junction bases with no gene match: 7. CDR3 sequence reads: CASSPGTGGIDEQYF. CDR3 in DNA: TGTGCCAGCAGCCCCGGGACAGGGGGCATCGACGAGCAGTACTTC.